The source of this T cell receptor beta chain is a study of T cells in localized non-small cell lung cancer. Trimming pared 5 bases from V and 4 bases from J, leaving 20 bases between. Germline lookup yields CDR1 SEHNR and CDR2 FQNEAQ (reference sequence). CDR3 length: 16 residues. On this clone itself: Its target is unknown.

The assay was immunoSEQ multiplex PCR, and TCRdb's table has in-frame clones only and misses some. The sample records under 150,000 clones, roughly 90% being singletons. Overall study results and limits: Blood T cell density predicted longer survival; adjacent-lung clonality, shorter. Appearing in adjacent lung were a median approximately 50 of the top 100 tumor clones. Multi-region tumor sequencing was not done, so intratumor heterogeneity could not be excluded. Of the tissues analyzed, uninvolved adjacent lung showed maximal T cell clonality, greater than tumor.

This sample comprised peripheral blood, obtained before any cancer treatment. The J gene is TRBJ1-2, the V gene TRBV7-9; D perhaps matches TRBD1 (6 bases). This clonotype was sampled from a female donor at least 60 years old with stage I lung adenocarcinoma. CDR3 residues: CASSPTWGHRGYGYTF. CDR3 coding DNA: TGTGCCAGCAGCCCCACTTGGGGGCACCGTGGCTATGGCTACACCTTC.